These 25 T cell receptor beta chains originate from one sample sequenced in a study of T cell responses to AZD1222 COVID-19 vaccine. Profiling relied on immunoSEQ multiplex PCR, and the TCRdb table lists in-frame clones only, not all of them. The sample has around 190,000 clones, about 91% seen once. The material sequenced was peripheral blood, taken 28 days after the second AZD1222 dose. The receptors were sampled from an adult who received the AZD1222 COVID-19 vaccine.

A note on this clone: This CDR3 is also generated by other DNA sequences in the sample. V gene TRBV6-2 or TRBV6-3 combines with J gene TRBJ1-1; TRBD1 matches at 8 bases. V lost 5 bases, J lost 4 bases, and 6 bases stayed unmatched. Germline V gene data show CDR1 as MNHEY and CDR2 as SVGEGT. This CDR3 spans 14 amino acids. For the CDR3, the DNA is TGTGCCAGCAGTAAAACAGGGGGGGGCACTGAAGCTTTCTTT. As protein: CASSKTGGGTEAFF.

This chain links TRBV10-3 with TRBJ1-6; D is perhaps TRBD1 (5 bases). The CDR3 covers 14 residues. The germline V and J ends were trimmed by 0 bases and 10 bases, with 10 bases remaining between them. CDR1 and CDR2 from the germline V gene are ENHRY and SYGVKD. CDR3 in amino acids: CAISESRGESPLHF. DNA for the CDR3: TGTGCCATCAGTGAGTCCCGGGGGGAGTCACCCCTCCACTTT.

The chain is built from TRBV18 and TRBJ2-2, with D possibly being TRBD2 (6 bases). There are 17 residues in the CDR3. Trimming removed 0 bases at V and 0 bases at J, with 11 bases between. Germline CDR1 KGHSH, CDR2 LQKENI. CDR3: CASSPPMGGTNTGELFF. CDR3 nucleotide sequence: TGTGCCAGCTCACCACCTATGGGGGGAACGAACACCGGGGAGCTGTTTTTT.

This clone showed up just once. This chain uses TRBV30 with TRBJ2-3; D unresolved. Trimming removed 3 bases at V and 2 bases at J, with 9 bases between. The CDR3 extends over 13 amino acids. CDR1 and CDR2 from the germline V gene are GTSNPN and SVGIG (reference sequence). CDR3 nucleotide sequence: TGTGCCTGGAGCCATAAATCCACAGATACGCAGTATTTT. It codes for CAWSHKSTDTQYF.

The chain has TRBV19 and TRBJ1-1, with D possibly being TRBD1 (6 bases). CDR1 is LNHDA and CDR2 is SQIVND in the germline V gene (reference sequence). There are 15 residues in the CDR3. Trimming removed 1 base at V and 1 base at J, with 10 bases between. The CDR3 nucleotides are TGTGCCAGTAGTATAGTTCCAGGGGCGAACACTGAAGCTTTCTTT. Translating gives CASSIVPGANTEAFF. Drawing the rest from reference TRBV19 and TRBJ1-1, the complete variable domain is DGGITQSPKYLFRKEGQNVTLSCEQNLNHDAMYWYRQDPGQGLRLIYYSQIVNDFQKGDIAEGYSVSREKKESFPLTVTSAQKNPTAFYLCASSIVPGANTEAFFGQGTRLTVV.

The genes are TRBV5-1 and TRBJ1-2, with 8 nucleotides matching TRBD1. Germline CDR1 SGHRS, CDR2 YFSETQ. Trimming took 2 bases from V and 4 from J; bases not matched to a gene: 10. There are 16 residues in the CDR3. CDR3 in DNA: TGCGCCAGCAGCTTCGCACCGGGACAGGCGCCCTATGGCTACACCTTC. It translates to CASSFAPGQAPYGYTF.

This chain links TRBV5-1 with TRBJ2-1, with D perhaps given as TRBD1 or TRBD2 (5 bases each). V was clipped by 7 bases and J by 5 bases, with 13 bases between them. Per germline, CDR1 SGHRS and CDR2 YFSETQ. The CDR3 is 13 amino acids. The CDR3 coding sequence is TGCGCCAGCTGGGGCACGGGGAACAATGAGCAGTTCTTC. Encoded protein: CASWGTGNNEQFF.

The V call is TRBV7-2, the J call TRBJ1-2, with a tentative D call TRBD1 (5 bases). V was clipped by 3 bases and J by 5 bases, with 7 bases between them. This CDR3 comprises 12 residues. CDR1 is SGHTA and CDR2 is FQGNSA in the germline V gene. The CDR3 DNA sequence: TGTGCCAGCAGCTTCCCAGGGTATGGCTACACCTTC. It yields the protein CASSFPGYGYTF.

The chain links TRBV5-4 to TRBJ2-2; possibly TRBD1 for D (7 bases). V lost 4 bases and J 4 bases, leaving 20 bases between the germline ends. The CDR3 is 17 residues long. The germline V gene encodes CDR1 SGHNT and CDR2 YYREEE (reference sequence). CDR3 residues: CASSPRQGLASTGELFF. Written as DNA, the CDR3 is TGTGCCAGCAGCCCGAGACAGGGACTTGCCTCCACCGGGGAGCTGTTTTTT.

The chain couples TRBV28 to TRBJ1-1; D is possibly TRBD1 (6 bases). The germline V gene has CDR1 MDHEN and CDR2 SYDVKM. There are 15 residues in the CDR3. The V end was cut by 6 bases, the J end by 4 bases, with 18 bases between. CDR3 sequence reads: CASSPPPGGLTEAFF. Written as DNA, the CDR3 is TGTGCCAGCAGCCCACCCCCCGGGGGCCTCACTGAAGCTTTCTTT.

The chain uses TRBV28 and TRBJ2-6; D unclear. Germline values: CDR1 MDHEN, CDR2 SYDVKM. The V and J ends lost 4 bases and 0 bases respectively, with 10 bases between them. The CDR3 is 16 residues long. The CDR3, as DNA: TGTGCCAGCAGTTGGGGTGGCCACTCTGGGGCCAACGTCCTGACTTTC. Translated, it gives CASSWGGHSGANVLTF.

This chain connects TRBV12-3 or TRBV12-4 to TRBJ1-2; D remains ambiguous. V dropped 3 bases and J dropped 4 bases, with 9 bases sitting between them. The CDR3 length is 13 residues. In DNA form, the CDR3 reads TGTGCCAGCAGTTTTGAAGGAGGCTATGGCTACACCTTC. Translating it yields CASSFEGGYGYTF.

This chain connects TRBV5-1 to TRBJ1-1; D remains unclear. Germline lookup yields CDR1 SGHRS and CDR2 YFSETQ. V was pared by 0 bases and J by 1 base, with 7 bases between. This CDR3 is 14 amino acids long. CDR3 nucleotide sequence: TGCGCCAGCAGCTTGGATTCAGGGAACACTGAAGCTTTCTTT. Translated, it gives CASSLDSGNTEAFF.

The rearrangement joins TRBV7-9 to TRBJ2-2, with 12 bases that match TRBD2. V lost 5 bases, J lost 7 bases, and 5 bases stayed unmatched. Germline CDR1 and CDR2: SEHNR and FQNEAQ (reference sequence). This CDR3 region has 15 residues. CDR3 coding DNA: TGTGCCAGCAGCCCGCTAGCGGGGGGGCTCGGGGAGCTGTTTTTT. It yields the protein CASSPLAGGLGELFF.

The V call is TRBV6-5, the J call TRBJ1-3; no clear D. CDR1 is MNHEY, CDR2 SVGAGI, per germline. The ends were cut back, 4 bases at V and 4 bases at J, with 8 bases in the middle. The CDR3 loop spans 13 amino acids. Here the CDR3 reads CASSSSVGNTIYF. CDR3 DNA sequence: TGTGCCAGCAGTTCCAGCGTGGGAAACACCATATATTTT.

V usage is TRBV3-1 (or the pseudogene TRBV3-2) and J usage is TRBJ1-4, with D uncertain. The CDR3 loop spans 14 amino acids. The V end was cut by 2 bases, the J end by 0 bases, with 4 bases between. CDR1 is LGHDT and CDR2 is YNNKEL in the germline V gene (reference sequence). CDR3 DNA sequence: TGTGCCAGCAGCCAATCTGCAACTAATGAAAAACTGTTTTTT. Its protein product is CASSQSATNEKLFF.

V usage is TRBV9 and J usage is TRBJ2-7, with 12 bases aligning to TRBD1. The junction had 8 bases not matched to a gene; V was cut back by 4 bases and J by 6 bases. The CDR3 loop spans 15 amino acids. CDR1 and CDR2 (germline): SGDLS, YYNGEE. The CDR3 loop is CASSSGTGGPSEQYF. CDR3 DNA: TGTGCCAGCAGCAGCGGGACAGGGGGCCCTAGCGAGCAGTACTTC.

With regard to this clone: At the DNA level, this CDR3 is encoded by other sequences in the same sample as well. The chain is built from TRBV28 and TRBJ2-7, with D perhaps TRBD1 or TRBD2 (5 bases each). The V gene lost 3 bases and the J gene lost 0 bases, with 6 bases spanning the gap. Germline assignment: CDR1 MDHEN and CDR2 SYDVKM. The CDR3 spans 13 residues. In DNA form, the CDR3 reads TGTGCCAGCAGTTTCGGGACCTCCTACGAGCAGTACTTC. This sequence encodes CASSFGTSYEQYF.

This clone occurred once. CDR3 in DNA: TGTGCCAGCAGCAAACTCGGGACAGGGGGGAACTATGGCTACACCTTC. Translated, it gives CASSKLGTGGNYGYTF. V is TRBV3-1 (or the pseudogene TRBV3-2) and J is TRBJ1-2; TRBD1 matches 11 bases. Germline-derived CDR1 and CDR2 are LGHDT and YNNKEL (reference sequence). Trimming took 5 bases from V and 2 from J; bases not matched to a gene: 7. The CDR3 has 16 amino acids.

The chain couples TRBV7-8 to TRBJ1-2, with TRBD1 as a possible D gene (6 bases). Germline V CDR1 and CDR2: SGHVS, FQNEAQ. CDR3 length equals 14 residues. V was cut by 4 bases and J by 3 bases, with 12 bases left in between. For the CDR3, the DNA is TGTGCCAGCAGCTGGGCAGGGGCAGACTATGGCTACACCTTC. Translated, it gives CASSWAGADYGYTF.

CDR3 sequence: CASSSESETQYF. The CDR3 coding sequence is TGTGCCAGCAGTTCAGAAAGTGAGACCCAGTACTTC. The chain couples TRBV12-3 or TRBV12-4 to TRBJ2-5; D gene ambiguous. The V end was cut by 4 bases, the J end by 5 bases, with 8 bases between. The CDR3 runs to 12 residues.

The chain has TRBV19 and TRBJ2-2, with TRBD1 matching over 7 bases. Germline V gene lookup returns CDR1 LNHDA and CDR2 SQIVND (reference sequence). The CDR3 is 15 amino acids. Germline trimming cut 3 bases from V and 5 bases from J; bases unmatched to any gene: 6. CDR3 sequence (DNA): TGTGCCAGTAGTATTCTACAGGGGAATACCGGGGAGCTGTTTTTT. It specifies CASSILQGNTGELFF.

V gene TRBV27 combines with J gene TRBJ1-2, with TRBD1 matching over 7 bases. Looked up from germline, CDR1 is MNHEY and CDR2 is SMNVEV (reference sequence). With 4 bases clipped from V and 5 bases from J, the junction kept 10 bases outside the gene matches. This CDR3 contains 15 residues. The CDR3 spells CASSYHRTGEYGYTF. CDR3 in DNA: TGTGCCAGCAGTTACCACCGGACAGGCGAATATGGCTACACCTTC.

The DNA of the CDR3 is TGTGCCAGCAGTTTAGGGGCAGGGGGCTTAGGAAACACCATATATTTT. Its translation: CASSLGAGGLGNTIYF. The chain combines TRBV28 with TRBJ1-3; 8 bases are a match to TRBD1. J lost 4 bases, V lost 2 bases, and 7 bases had no gene match. Germline V gene lookup returns CDR1 MDHEN and CDR2 SYDVKM. The CDR3 loop spans 16 amino acids.

The chain combines TRBV3-1 (or the pseudogene TRBV3-2) with TRBJ2-1, with D tentatively TRBD2 (6 bases). Trimming removed 0 bases from V and 5 bases from J, with 14 bases in between. Germline V lookup: CDR1 LGHDT, CDR2 YNNKEL (reference sequence). This CDR3 has 16 amino acids. The CDR3 sequence: CASSQEGGTPNNEQFF. CDR3 nucleotide sequence: TGTGCCAGCAGCCAAGAAGGCGGGACCCCAAACAATGAGCAGTTCTTC.